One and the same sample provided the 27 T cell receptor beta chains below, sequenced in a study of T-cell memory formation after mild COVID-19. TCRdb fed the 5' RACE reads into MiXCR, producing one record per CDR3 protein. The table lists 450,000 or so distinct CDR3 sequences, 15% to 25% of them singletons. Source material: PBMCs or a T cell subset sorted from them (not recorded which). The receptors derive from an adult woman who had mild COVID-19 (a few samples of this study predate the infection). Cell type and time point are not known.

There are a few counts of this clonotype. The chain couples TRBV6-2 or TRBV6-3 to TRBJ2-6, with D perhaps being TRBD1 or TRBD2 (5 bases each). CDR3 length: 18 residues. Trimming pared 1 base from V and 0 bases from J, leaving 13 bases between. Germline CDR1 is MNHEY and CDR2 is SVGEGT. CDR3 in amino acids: CASSYYGPGTSGANVLTF. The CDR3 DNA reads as TGTGCCAGCAGTTACTATGGACCGGGGACCTCTGGGGCCAACGTCCTGACTTTC.

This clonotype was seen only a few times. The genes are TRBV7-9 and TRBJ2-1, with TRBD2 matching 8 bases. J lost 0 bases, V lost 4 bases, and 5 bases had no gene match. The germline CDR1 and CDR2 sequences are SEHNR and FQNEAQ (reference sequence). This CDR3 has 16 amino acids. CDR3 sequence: CASSWTSSFSYNEQFF. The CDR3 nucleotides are TGTGCCAGCAGCTGGACTAGCAGTTTCTCCTACAATGAGCAGTTCTTC. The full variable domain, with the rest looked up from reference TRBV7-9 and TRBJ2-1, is DTGVSQNPRHKITKRGQNVTFRCDPISEHNRLYWYRQTLGQGPEFLTYFQNEAQLEKSRLLSDRFSAERPKGSFSTLEIQRTEQGDSAMYLCASSWTSSFSYNEQFFGPGTRLTVL.

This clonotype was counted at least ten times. CDR3 residues: CASRALGASDEQYF. CDR3 DNA: TGTGCCAGCAGGGCTCTGGGGGCCTCTGACGAGCAGTACTTC. This chain joins TRBV7-9 and TRBJ2-7; D is possibly TRBD1 (6 bases). This CDR3 spans 14 amino acids. Germline CDR1 SEHNR, CDR2 FQNEAQ (reference sequence). V dropped 6 bases and J dropped 5 bases, with 17 bases sitting between them.

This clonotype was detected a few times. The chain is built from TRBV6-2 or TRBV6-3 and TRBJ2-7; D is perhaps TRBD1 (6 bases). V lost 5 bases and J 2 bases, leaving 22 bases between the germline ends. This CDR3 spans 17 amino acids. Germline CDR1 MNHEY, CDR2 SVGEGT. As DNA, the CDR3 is TGTGCCAGCAGTACACCCCTGACAGGCGCCCGGACCTACGAGCAGTACTTC. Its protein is CASSTPLTGARTYEQYF.

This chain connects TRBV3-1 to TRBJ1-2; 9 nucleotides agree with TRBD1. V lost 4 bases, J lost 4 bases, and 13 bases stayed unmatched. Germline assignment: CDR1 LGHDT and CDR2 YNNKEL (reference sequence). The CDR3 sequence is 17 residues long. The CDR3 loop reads CASSRLIQGAFGYGYTF. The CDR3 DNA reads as TGTGCCAGCAGCCGATTGATACAGGGGGCTTTCGGCTATGGCTACACCTTC.

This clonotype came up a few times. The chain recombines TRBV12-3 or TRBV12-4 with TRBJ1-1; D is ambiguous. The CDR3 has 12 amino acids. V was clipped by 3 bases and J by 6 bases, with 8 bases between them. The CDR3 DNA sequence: TGTGCCAGCAGTTTTCCGGGTGCTGAAGCTTTCTTT. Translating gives CASSFPGAEAFF.

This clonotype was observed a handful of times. This CDR3 is CASSYRDEGAFEYF. The DNA for the CDR3 is TGTGCCAGCAGTTATAGGGACGAGGGAGCATTTGAGTACTTC. The chain carries TRBV6-2 or TRBV6-3 and TRBJ2-4, with D perhaps given as TRBD1 or TRBD2 (5 bases each). This CDR3 spans 14 amino acids. V lost 3 bases to trimming and J lost 14 bases, with 20 bases between them. Germline-derived CDR1 and CDR2 are MNHEY and SVGEGT.

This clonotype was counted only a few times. DNA of the CDR3: TGTGCCAGCAGTCGTACTAGCGGGAGGGTCATCGGGGAGCTGTTTTTT. Protein product: CASSRTSGRVIGELFF. The chain uses TRBV12-3 or TRBV12-4 and TRBJ2-2; TRBD2 aligns across 13 bases. V was pared by 5 bases and J by 7 bases, with 7 bases of the junction left unmatched. CDR3 size: 16 residues.

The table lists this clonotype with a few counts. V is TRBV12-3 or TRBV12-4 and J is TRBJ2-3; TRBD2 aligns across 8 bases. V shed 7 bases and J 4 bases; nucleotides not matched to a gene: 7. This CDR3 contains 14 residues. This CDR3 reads CASNIAGSADTQYF. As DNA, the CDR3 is TGTGCCAGCAATATAGCGGGGTCGGCAGATACGCAGTATTTT.

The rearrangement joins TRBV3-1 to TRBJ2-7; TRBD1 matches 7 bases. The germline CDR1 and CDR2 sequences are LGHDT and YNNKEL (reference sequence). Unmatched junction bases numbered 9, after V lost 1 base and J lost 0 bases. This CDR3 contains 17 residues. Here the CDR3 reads CASSQVRPGTVSYEQYF. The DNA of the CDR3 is TGTGCCAGCAGCCAAGTGAGGCCCGGGACAGTCTCCTACGAGCAGTACTTC.

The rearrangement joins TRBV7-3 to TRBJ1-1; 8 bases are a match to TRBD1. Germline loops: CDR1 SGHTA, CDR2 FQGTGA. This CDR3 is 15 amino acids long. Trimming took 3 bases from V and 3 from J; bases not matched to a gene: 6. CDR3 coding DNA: TGTGCCAGCAGCTTGACAGGGGTTGGGGACACTGAAGCTTTCTTT. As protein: CASSLTGVGDTEAFF.

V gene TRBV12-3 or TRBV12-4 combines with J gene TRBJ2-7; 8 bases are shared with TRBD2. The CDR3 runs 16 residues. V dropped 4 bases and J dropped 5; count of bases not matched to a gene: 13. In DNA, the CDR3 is TGTGCCAGCAGTTCCTCGAAGCGGGGGCGCAACGACGAGCAGTACTTC. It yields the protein CASSSSKRGRNDEQYF.

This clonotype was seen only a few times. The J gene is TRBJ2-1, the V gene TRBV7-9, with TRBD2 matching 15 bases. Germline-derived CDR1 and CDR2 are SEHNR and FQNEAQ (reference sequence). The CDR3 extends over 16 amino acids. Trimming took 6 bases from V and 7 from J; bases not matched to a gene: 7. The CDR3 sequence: CASSRWTSGRANEQFF. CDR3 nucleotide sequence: TGTGCCAGCAGTCGTTGGACTAGCGGGAGGGCAAATGAGCAGTTCTTC.

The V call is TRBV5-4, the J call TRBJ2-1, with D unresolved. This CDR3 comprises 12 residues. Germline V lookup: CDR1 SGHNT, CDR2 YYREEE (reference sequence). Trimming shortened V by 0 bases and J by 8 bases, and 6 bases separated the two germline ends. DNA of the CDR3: TGTGCCAGCAGCTTGGCCGAGGATGAGCAGTTCTTC. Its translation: CASSLAEDEQFF.

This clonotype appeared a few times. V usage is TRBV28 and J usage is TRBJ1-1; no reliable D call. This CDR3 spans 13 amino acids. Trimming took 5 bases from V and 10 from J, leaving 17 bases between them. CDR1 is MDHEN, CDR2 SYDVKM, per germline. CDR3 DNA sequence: TGTGCCAGCAGTCCACGTCCAGTCCTTATAGCTTTCTTT. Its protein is CASSPRPVLIAFF. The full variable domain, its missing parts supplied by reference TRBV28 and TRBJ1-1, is DVKVTQSSRYLVKRTGEKVFLECVQDMDHENMFWYRQDPGLGLRLIYFSYDVKMKEKGDIPEGYSVSREKKERFSLILESASTNQTSMYLCASSPRPVLIAFFGQGTRLTVV.

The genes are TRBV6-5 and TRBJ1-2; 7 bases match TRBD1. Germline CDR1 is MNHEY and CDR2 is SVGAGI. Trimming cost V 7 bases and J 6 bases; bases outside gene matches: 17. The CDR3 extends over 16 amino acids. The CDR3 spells CASTPGWTQGPHGYTF. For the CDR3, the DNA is TGTGCCAGCACCCCGGGGTGGACACAGGGGCCCCATGGCTACACCTTC.

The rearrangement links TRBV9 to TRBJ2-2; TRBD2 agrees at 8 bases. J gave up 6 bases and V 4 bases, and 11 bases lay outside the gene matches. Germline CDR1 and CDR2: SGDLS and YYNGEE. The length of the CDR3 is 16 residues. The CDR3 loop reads CASSTLGTRRAGELFF. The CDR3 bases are TGTGCCAGCAGCACCCTGGGGACTAGAAGGGCCGGGGAGCTGTTTTTT.

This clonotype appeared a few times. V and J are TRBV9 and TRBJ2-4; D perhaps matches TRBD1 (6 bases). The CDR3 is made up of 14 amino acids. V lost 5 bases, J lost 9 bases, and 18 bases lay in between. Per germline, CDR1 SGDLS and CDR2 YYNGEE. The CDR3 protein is CASSVATGGIIQYF. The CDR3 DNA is TGTGCCAGCAGTGTGGCGACAGGTGGGATCATTCAGTACTTC.

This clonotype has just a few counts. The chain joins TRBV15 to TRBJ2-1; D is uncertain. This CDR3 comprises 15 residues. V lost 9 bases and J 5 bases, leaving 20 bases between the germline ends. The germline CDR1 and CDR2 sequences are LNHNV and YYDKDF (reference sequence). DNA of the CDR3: TGTGCCACGGGGTCGGCTAGTCGTTGGAACAATGAGCAGTTCTTC. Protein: CATGSASRWNNEQFF.

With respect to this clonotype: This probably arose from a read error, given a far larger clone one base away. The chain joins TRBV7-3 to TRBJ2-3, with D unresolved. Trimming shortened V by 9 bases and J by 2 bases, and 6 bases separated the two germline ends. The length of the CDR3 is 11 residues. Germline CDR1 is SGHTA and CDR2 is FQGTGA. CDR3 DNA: TGTGCCAGGAGCGTCACAGATACGCAGTATTTT. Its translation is CARSVTDTQYF. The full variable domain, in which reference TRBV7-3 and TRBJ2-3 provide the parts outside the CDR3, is GAGVSQTPSNKVTEKGKYVELRCDPISGHTALYWYRQSLGQGPEFLIYFQGTGAADDSGLPNDRFFAVRPEGSVSTLKIQRTERGDSAVYLCARSVTDTQYFGPGTRLTVL.

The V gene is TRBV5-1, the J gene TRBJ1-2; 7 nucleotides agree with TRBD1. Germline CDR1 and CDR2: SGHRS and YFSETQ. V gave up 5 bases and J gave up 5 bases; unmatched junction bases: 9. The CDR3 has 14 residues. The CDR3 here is CASSRGTDLYGYTF. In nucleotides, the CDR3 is TGCGCCAGCAGTCGGGGGACAGACCTATATGGCTACACCTTC.

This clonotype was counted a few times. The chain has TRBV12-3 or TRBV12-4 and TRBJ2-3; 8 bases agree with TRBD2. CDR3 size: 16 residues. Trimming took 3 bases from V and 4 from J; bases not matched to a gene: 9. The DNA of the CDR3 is TGTGCCAGCAGTTTTCTTGGCGGGGGGCCCCCAGATACGCAGTATTTT. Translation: CASSFLGGGPPDTQYF.

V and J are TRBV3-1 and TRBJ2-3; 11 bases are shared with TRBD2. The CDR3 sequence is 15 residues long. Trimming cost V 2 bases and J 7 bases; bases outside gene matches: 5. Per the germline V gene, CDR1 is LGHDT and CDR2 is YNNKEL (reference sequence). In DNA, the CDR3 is TGTGCCAGCAGCCAACTTACTAGCGGGAGATATACGCAGTATTTT. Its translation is CASSQLTSGRYTQYF.

CDR3 nucleotide sequence: TGCAGCGTTGACGGGATTAGCGGGAGTAATGAGCAGTTCTTC. This encodes CSVDGISGSNEQFF. V gene TRBV29-1 combines with J gene TRBJ2-1; 9 bases fit TRBD2. CDR1 is SQVTM and CDR2 is ANQGSEA in the germline V gene. This CDR3 is built from 14 residues. The V segment lost 3 bases and the J segment 7 bases; nucleotides outside the gene matches: 7.

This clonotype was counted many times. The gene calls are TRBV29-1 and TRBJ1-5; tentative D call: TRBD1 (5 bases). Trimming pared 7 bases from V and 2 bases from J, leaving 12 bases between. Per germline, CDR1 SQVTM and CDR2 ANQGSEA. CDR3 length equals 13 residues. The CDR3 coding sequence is TGCAGCGCCCGGGGGTCGGGCAATCAGCCCCAGCATTTT. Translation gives CSARGSGNQPQHF. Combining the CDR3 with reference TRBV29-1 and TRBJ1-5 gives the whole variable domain SAVISQKPSRDICQRGTSLTIQCQVDSQVTMMFWYRQQPGQSLTLIATANQGSEATYESGFVIDKFPISRPNLTFSTLTVSNMSPEDSSIYLCSARGSGNQPQHFGDGTRLSIL.

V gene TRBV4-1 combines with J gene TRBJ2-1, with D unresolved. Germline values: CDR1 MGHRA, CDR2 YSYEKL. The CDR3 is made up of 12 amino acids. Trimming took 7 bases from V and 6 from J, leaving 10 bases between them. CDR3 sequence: CASTGERNEQFF. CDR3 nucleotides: TGCGCCAGCACGGGTGAGCGCAATGAGCAGTTCTTC.

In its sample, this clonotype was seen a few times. CDR3 sequence: CASSLPSGTKNIQYF. The DNA of the CDR3 is TGTGCCAGCAGCCTCCCGTCAGGTACCAAAAACATTCAGTACTTC. J is TRBJ2-4 and V is TRBV7-9; D remains ambiguous. From germline, CDR1 is SEHNR and CDR2 FQNEAQ (reference sequence). V was pared by 5 bases and J by 2 bases, with 13 bases between. The CDR3 spans 15 residues.